This TCR beta chain comes out of a study of blood T cell repertoires in COVID-19. Turning to the study itself: From the United States, Italy and Spain came samples of acute and convalescent COVID-19. PBMCs, B-cell-depleted T cells, or T cells were the source of the cDNA or gDNA that made up the material.

Trimming cost V 4 bases and J 5 bases, with 13 bases left between them. Germline lookup yields CDR1 KGHDR and CDR2 SFDVKD. The CDR3 covers 15 residues. As processed by the authors: Amplification of reference gene primers provided the estimated nucleated cell counts. TCRdb keeps only in-frame clones here, not all; method: immunoSEQ multiplex PCR. The DNA gave D and trimming, while V, J and clone size come from that table. The sample yields roughly 55,000 clones, about 90% seen once. The source material was peripheral blood. The TCR was taken from a man between 60 and 75 years old with active or convalescent COVID-19. The chain carries TRBV24-1 and TRBJ1-4; D possibly corresponds to TRBD1 (6 bases). Here the CDR3 reads CATSEARQENEKLFF. The DNA for the CDR3 is TGTGCCACCAGTGAGGCGAGACAGGAGAATGAAAAACTGTTTTTT.